Below, one T cell receptor beta chain is given with its context. This clone was seen more than once but under ten times. Its antigen is still unknown. Base-call qualities are not available, and no considerably larger clone is one nucleotide away. Each clonotype received, on average, roughly 9.6x coverage in deep resolution sequencing performed on a MiSeq, where the target depth lay between 1 in 1 million and 1 in 200,000 T cells. The immunoSEQ hsTCRB Kit was used to generate the TCR beta libraries. The authors' analysis ran thus. ImmunoSEQ Data Assistant and ImmunoSEQ Analyzer were used for data analysis, and V, D and J genes were assigned according to IMGT definitions. Clonality, with values ranging from 0 to 1, was calculated as one minus the normalized Shannon entropy of productive rearrangement frequencies. Only overrepresented clonotypes making up at least 0.05% of each patient's repertoire were included in the public clonotype analysis. About a dozen age-matched healthy donor repertoires from immuneACCESS served as clonality controls. TCRdb limited this immuneACCESS table to in-frame rearrangements with V and J called. A share of clones is missing; checked studies link under half to unresolved V genes, and the rest is unexplained. The D gene and trimming were derived from the DNA, and the V and J assignments and clone size from that table. The sample profile shows some 150,000 clones; roughly 80% of them were found once. Approximately 27% of the sample is in the top ten clones.

According to the study, the label for this sample's time point signals: about 11 months on ibrutinib. For TCR beta library preparation, about 2 micrograms of genomic DNA was extracted from cryopreserved PBMCs. High-throughput TCR beta sequencing was performed on longitudinal blood samples from CLL patients receiving ibrutinib monotherapy. Patients were enrolled in a phase 2 open-label single-center ibrutinib monotherapy trial. The data stem from a study of cytotoxic CD8 clonotypes in ibrutinib-treated CLL (dated by TCRdb to the early 2020s). Broadly, across the study: The cohort was composed of under 12 relapsed/refractory and fewer than 16 treatment-naive patients; IGHV unmutated status was identified in 17 patients. Partial responses were observed in about 25 patients and complete responses in 2; after a median follow-up of around 68 months, remission was maintained in 15 or so patients and progression was observed in some twelve. Samples at response were collected after a median of roughly 13 months of treatment, with a range of about 6 to 36 months. On average, each sample had about 250,000 productive templates and tens of thousands of productive rearrangements. Longitudinal samples were available for about 30% of the 86 trial participants. Cryopreserved peripheral blood mononuclear cells were collected before treatment, at response, and at either disease progression or sustained remission. Patients were still on ibrutinib when every remission and progressive disease sample was collected. Study-wide conclusions, independent of this receptor: Public clonotypes were rare and either shrank or stayed stable during treatment, and the rise in clonality at ibrutinib response reflected expansion of private clonotypes. Sustained-remission and progressing patients did not have matched sampling times, and lymph node repertoires were not examined. An increase in clonality was observed at ibrutinib response, with clonality remaining stable during sustained remission and falling back toward baseline at progression. Baseline clonality was found to be higher than that of age-matched healthy donors and was strongly correlated with circulating CD8+ T-cell counts.

V loses 4 bases, J loses 12 bases, and the germline ends lie 9 bases apart. CDR1 and CDR2 were assigned from the germline V gene as MGHDK and SYGVNS. The cysteine opens and the phenylalanine closes a CDR3 of 11 amino acids. Only the CDR3 part of the read is kept: 33 bases, read in frame from the first base. The sample here was PBMCs, taken after 12 months of ibrutinib treatment. The clonotype originates from a human donor with chronic lymphocytic leukemia. The rearrangement joined TRBV25-1 to TRBJ1-4; TRBD1 is possibly the D segment (5 matching bases). Read as DNA, the sequence is TGTGCCAGCAGTGTCCGGGGCCAACTGTTTTTT. This sequence encodes CASSVRGQLFF.